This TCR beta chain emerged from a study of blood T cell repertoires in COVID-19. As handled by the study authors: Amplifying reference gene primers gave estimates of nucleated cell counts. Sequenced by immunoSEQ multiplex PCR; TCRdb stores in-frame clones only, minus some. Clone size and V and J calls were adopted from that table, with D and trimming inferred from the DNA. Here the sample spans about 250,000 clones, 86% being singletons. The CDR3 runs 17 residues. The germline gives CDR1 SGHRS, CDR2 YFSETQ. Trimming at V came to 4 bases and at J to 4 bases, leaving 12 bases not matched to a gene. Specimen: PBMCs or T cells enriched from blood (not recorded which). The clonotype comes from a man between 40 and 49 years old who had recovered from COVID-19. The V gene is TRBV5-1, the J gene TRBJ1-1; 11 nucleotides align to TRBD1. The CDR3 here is CASSPFLTGTGGTEAFF. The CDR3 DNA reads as TGCGCCAGCAGCCCCTTCCTGACCGGGACAGGGGGCACTGAAGCTTTCTTT.